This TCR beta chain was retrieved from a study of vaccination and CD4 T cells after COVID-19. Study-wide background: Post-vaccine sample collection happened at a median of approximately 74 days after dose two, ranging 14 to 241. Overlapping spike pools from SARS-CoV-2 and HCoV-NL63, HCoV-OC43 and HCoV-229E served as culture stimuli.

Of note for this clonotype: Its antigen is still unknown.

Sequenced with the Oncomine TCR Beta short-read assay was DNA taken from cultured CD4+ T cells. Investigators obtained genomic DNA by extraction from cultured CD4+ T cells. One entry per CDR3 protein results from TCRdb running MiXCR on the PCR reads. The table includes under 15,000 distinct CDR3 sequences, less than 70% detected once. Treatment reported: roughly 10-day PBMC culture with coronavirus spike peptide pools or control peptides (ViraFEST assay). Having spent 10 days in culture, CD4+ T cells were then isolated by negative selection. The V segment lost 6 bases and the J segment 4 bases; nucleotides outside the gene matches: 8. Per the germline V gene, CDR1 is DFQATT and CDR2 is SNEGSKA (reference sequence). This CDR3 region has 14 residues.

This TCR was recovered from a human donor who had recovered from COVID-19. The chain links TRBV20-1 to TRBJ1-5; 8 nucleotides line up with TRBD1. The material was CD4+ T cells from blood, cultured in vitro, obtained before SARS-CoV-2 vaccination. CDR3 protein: CSALTGVSNQPQHF. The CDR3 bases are TGCAGTGCCCTGACAGGGGTTAGTAATCAGCCCCAGCATTTT.